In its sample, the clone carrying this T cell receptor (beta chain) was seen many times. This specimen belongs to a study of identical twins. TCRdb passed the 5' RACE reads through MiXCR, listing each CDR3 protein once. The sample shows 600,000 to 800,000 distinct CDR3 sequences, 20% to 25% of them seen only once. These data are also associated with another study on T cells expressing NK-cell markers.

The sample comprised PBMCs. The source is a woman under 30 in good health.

The CDR3 region is CASRTERDSNNEQFF. The CDR3 region has the DNA TGTGCCAGCAGGACCGAGCGGGATTCCAACAATGAGCAGTTCTTC. The chain carries TRBV5-4 and TRBJ2-1; 7 bases fit TRBD2. The V and J ends lost 5 bases and 5 bases, in that order; junction bases with no gene match: 10. The CDR3 is 15 residues long. Per the germline V gene, CDR1 is SGHNT and CDR2 is YYREEE (reference sequence).